Following are 4 T cell receptor beta chains from one sample sequenced in a study of T cells after yellow fever vaccination. TCRdb reprocessed the 5' RACE reads via MiXCR and lists one record per CDR3 protein. The sample includes some 600,000 distinct CDR3 sequences, 12% of them seen just once. This specimen consisted of PBMCs, obtained on the day of the yellow fever booster vaccination. Receptor source: a young man who received the YFV17D yellow fever vaccine.

The chain has TRBV10-3 and TRBJ2-3; 8 bases fit TRBD1. The length of the CDR3 is 14 residues. Germline loops: CDR1 ENHRY, CDR2 SYGVKD. J was trimmed by 3 bases and V by 4 bases; bases with no gene match: 3. The CDR3 reads CAISVDRVTDTQYF. In DNA, the CDR3 is TGTGCCATCAGTGTGGACAGGGTAACAGATACGCAGTATTTT.

This chain joins TRBV29-1 and TRBJ1-1; D not resolved. The CDR3 loop spans 12 amino acids. The germline gives CDR1 SQVTM, CDR2 ANQGSEA. V was trimmed by 6 bases and J by 0 bases, leaving 8 bases between them. The CDR3 here is CSVNHMNTEAFF. In DNA form, the CDR3 reads TGCAGCGTGAACCATATGAACACTGAAGCTTTCTTT.

This clonotype was detected a few times. CDR3: CASSRGTSGNVQETQYF. The CDR3 coding sequence is TGTGCCAGCAGCCGAGGGACTAGCGGGAACGTCCAAGAGACCCAGTACTTC. V is TRBV11-2 and J is TRBJ2-5, with 13 nucleotides matching TRBD2. The CDR3 has 17 residues. The germline V gene has CDR1 SGHAT and CDR2 FQNNGV. With 5 bases clipped from V and 1 base from J, the junction kept 7 bases outside the gene matches.

This clonotype showed up just a few times. The rearrangement joins TRBV6-1 to TRBJ2-3, with 11 positions matching TRBD2. The CDR3 length is 15 residues. The V and J ends lost 6 bases and 2 bases, in that order; junction bases with no gene match: 4. Germline values: CDR1 MNHNS, CDR2 SASEGT. This chain's CDR3 is CASRQGLAVTDTQYF. The CDR3 coding sequence is TGTGCCAGCAGGCAGGGACTAGCGGTCACAGATACGCAGTATTTT.